This TCR beta chain was captured by sequencing in a study of neurological immune-mediated disorders. Study at large: Multiple sclerosis patients (n of about 34) included 31 with relapsing-remitting and 3 with secondary progressive disease.

After removal of 0 bases from V and 1 base from J, the junction contained 6 bases not matched to a gene. Germline CDR1 reads DFQATT; CDR2 reads SNEGSKA (reference sequence). The CDR3 extends over 16 amino acids. This clonotype came up many times. Its target is unknown. Synthesis of cDNA used 5'RACE (with 10-nucleotide random UMIs). TCRdb itself ran the 5' RACE reads through MiXCR, one entry per CDR3 protein. Here the sample spans 50,000 or so distinct CDR3 sequences, approximately 3.9% being singletons. Notes on the study in general: The repertoires of 18 of 34 multiple sclerosis patients were placed by phylogenetic grouping in a single related-CDR3 cluster, which may be a signature. Because no CDR3 amino acid sequences were shared across subjects by expanded clones, private repertoires were suggested in all groups.

This receptor was identified in a man aged 25-45 years with multiple sclerosis. What was sequenced was PBMCs. This chain uses TRBV20-1 with TRBJ2-1; 7 nucleotides agree with TRBD2. CDR3: CSARDLAGVSYNEQFF. CDR3 nucleotides: TGCAGTGCTAGAGATTTGGCGGGGGTTTCCTACAATGAGCAGTTCTTC.